A single sample gave rise to the 15 T cell receptor beta chains below, sequenced in a study of blood T cell repertoires in COVID-19. Assay: immunoSEQ multiplex PCR; the TCRdb copy retains only in-frame clones and omits some. The table records some 150,000 clones, around four fifths of them present only once. The sample taken for sequencing was peripheral blood. Receptor source: a woman between 35 and 50 years old with active or convalescent COVID-19.

This clone has only a few counts. V and J are TRBV18 and TRBJ2-2; the D gene is possibly TRBD2 (6 bases). The CDR3 totals 15 residues. V was shortened by 5 bases and J by 1 base, with 11 bases between the two germline ends. Looked up from germline, CDR1 is KGHSH and CDR2 is LQKENI. This CDR3 is CASSGGAGNTGELFF. CDR3 DNA: TGTGCCAGCTCAGGAGGGGCAGGGAACACCGGGGAGCTGTTTTTT. Looking up the rest from reference TRBV18 and TRBJ2-2 gives the full variable domain: NAGVMQNPRHLVRRRGQEARLRCSPMKGHSHVYWYRQLPEEGLKFMVYLQKENIIDESGMPKERFSAEFPKEGPSILRIQQVVRGDSAAYFCASSGGAGNTGELFFGEGSRLTVL.

The gene calls are TRBV11-1 and TRBJ1-1; D might be TRBD1 (5 bases). CDR1 and CDR2 from the germline V gene are SGHAT and FQDESV (reference sequence). V gave up 1 base and J gave up 10 bases, with 13 bases separating them. The CDR3 loop spans 13 amino acids. CDR3 in amino acids: CASSLGTGRGAFF. The DNA of the CDR3 is TGTGCCAGCAGCTTAGGTACAGGCCGCGGAGCTTTCTTT.

The rearrangement links TRBV6-5 to TRBJ1-1; D is unclear. Germline-derived CDR1 and CDR2 are MNHEY and SVGAGI. The CDR3 has 12 residues. The V gene lost 7 bases and the J gene lost 0 bases, with 6 bases spanning the gap. Here the CDR3 reads CASNQLNTEAFF. For the CDR3, the DNA is TGTGCCAGCAACCAGTTGAACACTGAAGCTTTCTTT.

This chain links TRBV12-5 with TRBJ1-1, with a possible D match to TRBD1 (5 bases). V lost 3 bases to trimming and J lost 0 bases, with 14 bases between them. The CDR3 spans 16 residues. Per germline, CDR1 LGHNT and CDR2 FRNRAP. This CDR3 is CASGLGVDTMNTEAFF. The CDR3 coding sequence is TGTGCTAGTGGTTTAGGGGTCGACACCATGAACACTGAAGCTTTCTTT.

J is TRBJ2-7 and V is TRBV25-1, with D perhaps matching TRBD1 (5 bases). CDR3 size: 13 residues. Per the germline V gene, CDR1 is MGHDK and CDR2 is SYGVNS. The germline V and J ends were trimmed by 1 base and 6 bases, with 10 bases remaining between them. As DNA, the CDR3 is TGTGCCAGCAGTGAATTAAAAAGGGGCGAGCAGTACTTC. Its translation is CASSELKRGEQYF.

This rearrangement joins TRBV29-1 to TRBJ1-4; TRBD1 agrees at 8 bases. V lost 7 bases and J lost 3; bases outside the gene matches: 7. This CDR3 region has 14 residues. Germline V gene lookup returns CDR1 SQVTM and CDR2 ANQGSEA. The CDR3 loop is CSAGQGEANEKLFF. For the CDR3, the DNA is TGCAGCGCTGGACAGGGAGAGGCTAATGAAAAACTGTTTTTT.

The chain employs TRBV10-3 and TRBJ2-1; TRBD2 aligns across 7 bases. CDR3 length equals 14 residues. V was pared by 9 bases and J by 5 bases, with 10 bases of the junction left unmatched. Germline V gene sequence: CDR1 ENHRY, CDR2 SYGVKD. The CDR3 loop is CAIKEGGGNNEQFF. For the CDR3, the DNA is TGTGCCATTAAGGAGGGCGGGGGTAACAATGAGCAGTTCTTC.

This rearrangement joins TRBV6-5 to TRBJ1-2; D is uncertain. CDR1 MNHEY and CDR2 SVGAGI come from the germline V gene. The CDR3 contains 15 residues. Between the trimmed V and J ends, which lost 2 bases and 5 bases, there was a span of 15 bases. The chain's CDR3 is CASSYGRTGLYGYTF. In DNA, the CDR3 is TGTGCCAGCAGTTACGGCAGGACGGGATTATATGGCTACACCTTC.

The rearrangement joins TRBV7-2 to TRBJ1-4; D gene unclear. CDR3 length: 14 residues. V lost 3 bases to trimming and J lost 0 bases, with 5 bases between them. In germline, CDR1 is SGHTA, CDR2 FQGNSA. CDR3 amino acids: CASSLAATNEKLFF. The DNA of the CDR3 is TGTGCCAGCAGCTTGGCAGCAACTAATGAAAAACTGTTTTTT.

This chain joins TRBV11-2 and TRBJ1-6; D unresolved. V lost 3 bases and J lost 9, with 12 bases in between. The germline CDR1 and CDR2 sequences are SGHAT and FQNNGV. This CDR3 is built from 14 residues. CDR3 sequence: CASSFVQGSSPLHF. The CDR3 region has the DNA TGTGCCAGCAGCTTTGTTCAAGGGAGTTCACCCCTCCACTTT.

This clone was recorded only once. The J gene is TRBJ2-1, the V gene TRBV27; D unclear. The germline V and J ends were trimmed by 0 bases and 6 bases, with 12 bases remaining between them. The CDR3 is made up of 15 amino acids. Germline lookup yields CDR1 MNHEY and CDR2 SMNVEV (reference sequence). CDR3 sequence reads: CASSLSGYPPNEQFF. The CDR3 coding sequence is TGTGCCAGCAGTTTATCGGGCTATCCACCCAATGAGCAGTTCTTC.

This CDR3 reads CASSLAIRDTEAFF. The CDR3 DNA sequence: TGTGCCAGCAGCTTGGCAATCAGGGACACTGAAGCTTTCTTT. This chain connects TRBV5-6 to TRBJ1-1, with D possibly matching TRBD1 (5 bases). Per the germline V gene, CDR1 is SGHDT and CDR2 is YYEEEE. The CDR3 extends over 14 amino acids. V lost 0 bases, J lost 3 bases, and 9 bases lay in between.

The chain carries TRBV5-6 and TRBJ2-3; no firm D call. The CDR3 contains 15 residues. The V gene's germline CDR1 is SGHDT and CDR2 YYEEEE. The V end lost 4 bases, the J end lost 3 bases, and 15 bases lay between the germline ends. CDR3 in DNA: TGTGCCAGCAGCCAGGTTGGGTCTGGAACAGATACGCAGTATTTT. Protein product: CASSQVGSGTDTQYF.

V is TRBV30 and J is TRBJ1-4; TRBD1 is a possible D gene (6 bases). The CDR3 extends over 21 amino acids. Germline V gene data show CDR1 as GTSNPN and CDR2 as SVGIG (reference sequence). V was trimmed by 0 bases and J by 2 bases, leaving 28 bases between them. CDR3 amino acids: CAWSVRGGGLRQGRTNEKLFF. DNA for the CDR3: TGTGCCTGGAGTGTACGGGGCGGGGGTTTGCGGCAGGGGAGGACTAATGAAAAACTGTTTTTT.

The genes are TRBV3-1 (or the pseudogene TRBV3-2) and TRBJ2-3; D may be TRBD2 (7 bases). This CDR3 spans 17 amino acids. V was shortened by 0 bases and J by 5 bases, with 18 bases between the two germline ends. Germline lookup yields CDR1 LGHDT and CDR2 YNNKEL (reference sequence). CDR3 sequence reads: CASSQDPPGGHGDTQYF. The CDR3 DNA is TGTGCCAGCAGCCAAGATCCCCCCGGGGGGCACGGAGATACGCAGTATTTT.